The sequence of this T cell receptor beta chain was determined in a study of Graves' ophthalmopathy and Graves' hyperthyroidism. General study results and limits: Most expanded thyroid clonotypes above 0.001 frequency also appeared in blood. Ophthalmopathy progression was predicted with 65% to 71% sensitivity and 72% to 80% specificity.

CDR3 length: 14 residues. Germline V CDR1 and CDR2: SEHNR, FQNEAQ (reference sequence). The V end lost 5 bases, the J end lost 7 bases, and 18 bases lay between the germline ends. Amplification from RNA transcripts yielded the TCR beta CDR3 regions. Second-round multiplex PCR came after first-round RT-PCR with HTBI primers. One entry per CDR3 protein, called by TCRdb with MiXCR from the multiplex PCR reads. In the table there are about 640,000 distinct CDR3 sequences, over 40% of which are singletons. For this clonotype: The antigen is undetermined.

Sampling approximately 10 ml of fresh peripheral blood provided the PBMCs. Source material: peripheral blood. This TCR derives from an adult man with Graves' ophthalmopathy. This sequence joins TRBV7-9 and TRBJ2-7, with D tentatively TRBD1 (6 bases). CDR3 nucleotides: TGTGCCAGCAGCCAAGATCTGGGGGCTGGGGAGCAGTACTTC. Amino acid sequence: CASSQDLGAGEQYF.